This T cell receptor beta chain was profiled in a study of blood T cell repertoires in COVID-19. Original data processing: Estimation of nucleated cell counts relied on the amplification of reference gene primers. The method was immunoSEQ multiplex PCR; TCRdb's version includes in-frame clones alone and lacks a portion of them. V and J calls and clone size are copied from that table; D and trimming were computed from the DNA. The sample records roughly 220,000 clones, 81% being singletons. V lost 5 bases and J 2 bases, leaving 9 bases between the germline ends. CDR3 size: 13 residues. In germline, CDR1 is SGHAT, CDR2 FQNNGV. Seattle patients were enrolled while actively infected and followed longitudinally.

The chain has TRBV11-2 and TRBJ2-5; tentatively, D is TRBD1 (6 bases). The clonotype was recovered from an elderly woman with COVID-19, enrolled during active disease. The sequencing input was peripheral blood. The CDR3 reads CASSQGIQETQYF. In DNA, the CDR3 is TGTGCCAGCAGCCAGGGGATTCAAGAGACCCAGTACTTC.